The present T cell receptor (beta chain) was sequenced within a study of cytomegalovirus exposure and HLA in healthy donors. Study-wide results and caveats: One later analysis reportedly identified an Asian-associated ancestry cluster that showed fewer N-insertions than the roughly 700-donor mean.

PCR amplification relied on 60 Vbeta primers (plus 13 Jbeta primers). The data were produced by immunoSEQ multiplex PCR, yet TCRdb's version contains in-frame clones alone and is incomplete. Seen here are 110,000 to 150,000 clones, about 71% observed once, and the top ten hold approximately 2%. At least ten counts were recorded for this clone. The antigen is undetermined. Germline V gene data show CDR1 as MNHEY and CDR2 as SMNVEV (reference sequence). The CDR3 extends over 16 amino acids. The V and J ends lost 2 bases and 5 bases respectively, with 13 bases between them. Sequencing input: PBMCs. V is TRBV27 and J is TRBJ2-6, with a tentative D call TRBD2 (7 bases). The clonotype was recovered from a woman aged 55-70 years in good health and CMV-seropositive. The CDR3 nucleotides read TGTGCCAGCAGTTTAATAGGGGGGGGTAGGGCCAACGTCCTGACTTTC. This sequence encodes CASSLIGGGRANVLTF.